This T cell receptor beta chain comes out of a study of chemoradiotherapy in HPV16-positive cancers. As for the study in general: Candidate HPV-specific clones and shared TCR motifs came from two HPV16-positive patients.

Note on this clone: Its antigen remains unidentified.

Over chemoradiotherapy, repertoires were sampled more than once. CDR3 size: 15 residues. Germline-derived CDR1 and CDR2 are MNHEY and SVGAGI. Deletions cut 4 bases from V and 0 bases from J, with 10 bases between. Some clones are missing from TCRdb's copy, which holds only in-frame ones; the method was immunoSEQ multiplex PCR. This sample carries thousands of clones, approximately 92% of them seen once, and the ten largest clones take roughly 2.5%. Study findings and constraints: Non-HPV-specific T cells did not expand in tumors during treatment, whereas candidate HPV-specific clones and E7-related motifs did.

The chain joins TRBV6-5 to TRBJ2-1; D perhaps matches TRBD1 (6 bases). This TCR derives from a human donor with HPV-associated anogenital cancer. Sequences were derived from tumor tissue, sampled from a patient who underwent chemoradiotherapy. The CDR3 loop is CASSWNRASYNEQFF. For the CDR3, the DNA is TGTGCCAGCAGTTGGAACAGGGCCTCCTACAATGAGCAGTTCTTC.